These 11 T cell receptor beta chains came from one sample sequenced in a study of blood T cell repertoires in COVID-19. Measured with immunoSEQ multiplex PCR; TCRdb has only the in-frame clones, and not every one. Of some 50,000 clones in the sample, around 90% were seen once. The sequencing sample was made of peripheral blood. Source of these receptors: a human donor in a cohort sampled during active COVID-19.

The chain carries TRBV5-6 and TRBJ2-1; D is possibly TRBD1 (5 bases). Germline CDR1 is SGHDT and CDR2 is YYEEEE. Deletions cut 0 bases from V and 4 bases from J, with 14 bases between. The CDR3 consists of 16 residues. CDR3 nucleotide sequence: TGTGCCAGCAGCTTGGGGGGTCGGCAGGGATACAATGAGCAGTTCTTC. Encoded protein: CASSLGGRQGYNEQFF.

This chain joins TRBV15 and TRBJ1-1, with D unclear. The V end was cut by 5 bases, the J end by 3 bases, with 10 bases between. This CDR3 is 13 amino acids long. Germline CDR1 is LNHNV and CDR2 is YYDKDF (reference sequence). This CDR3 is CATSSHGYTEAFF. CDR3 in DNA: TGTGCCACCAGCTCCCACGGGTACACTGAAGCTTTCTTT.

CDR3 residues: CASSFGQGPNSPLHF. CDR3 bases: TGTGCCAGCAGTTTCGGACAGGGGCCTAATTCACCCCTCCACTTT. The genes are TRBV27 and TRBJ1-6, with TRBD1 matching 9 bases. The germline V gene has CDR1 MNHEY and CDR2 SMNVEV (reference sequence). The CDR3 length is 15 residues. V gave up 3 bases and J gave up 6 bases; unmatched junction bases: 3.

V and J are TRBV2 and TRBJ1-6, with TRBD1 matching 7 bases. CDR1 SNHLY and CDR2 FYNNEI come from the germline V gene. V shed 4 bases, J shed 7 bases, and the junction held 10 bases outside the gene matches. The CDR3 totals 16 residues. The CDR3 protein is CASSVSHRGGNSPLHF. The CDR3 coding sequence is TGTGCCAGCAGTGTGTCCCACAGGGGAGGCAATTCACCCCTCCACTTT.

The genes are TRBV6-1 and TRBJ1-2; D remains unclear. The length of the CDR3 is 15 residues. Deletions cut 2 bases from V and 5 bases from J, with 15 bases between. The V gene's germline CDR1 is MNHNS and CDR2 SASEGT. This chain's CDR3 is CASSEFLAVGYGYTF. The CDR3 nucleotides read TGTGCCAGCAGTGAATTTCTAGCAGTGGGATATGGCTACACCTTC.

The table lists this clone with a count of one. The V call is TRBV5-8, the J call TRBJ2-2; no reliable D call. The CDR3 covers 12 residues. With 0 bases removed from V and 15 bases from J, the gap between germline ends came to 12 bases. Germline CDR1 and CDR2: SGHTS and YDEGEE. The CDR3 DNA is TGTGCCAGCAGCTTGGACCCCGCAACGGTGTTTTTT. It codes for CASSLDPATVFF. The whole variable domain, remainder taken from reference TRBV5-8 and TRBJ2-2, is EAGVTQSPTHLIKTRGQQATLRCSPISGHTSVYWYQQALGLGLQFLLWYDEGEERNRGNFPPRFSGRQFPNYSSELNVNALELEDSALYLCASSLDPATVFFGEGSRLTVL.

This clone was seen only once. The genes are TRBV5-8 and TRBJ2-1; 15 bases match TRBD2. The CDR3 totals 16 residues. Germline trimming cut 9 bases from V and 0 bases from J; bases unmatched to any gene: 4. From germline, CDR1 is SGHTS and CDR2 YDEGEE. Written as DNA, the CDR3 is TGTGCCATCGGGACTAGCGGGGGGAACTCCTACAATGAGCAGTTCTTC. As protein: CAIGTSGGNSYNEQFF.

The chain carries TRBV3-1 (or the pseudogene TRBV3-2) and TRBJ1-2; 10 positions match TRBD1. The V and J ends lost 7 bases and 5 bases, in that order; junction bases with no gene match: 7. The CDR3 totals 14 residues. Germline V lookup: CDR1 LGHDT, CDR2 YNNKEL (reference sequence). CDR3 DNA sequence: TGTGCCAGCACGAGGACAGGGGGGCGATATGGCTACACCTTC. This encodes CASTRTGGRYGYTF.

The chain employs TRBV5-4 and TRBJ2-6; 7 bases align to TRBD1. Germline values: CDR1 SGHNT, CDR2 YYREEE (reference sequence). This CDR3 spans 17 amino acids. V trimming: 4 bases; J trimming: 4 bases; junction bases outside the gene matches: 11. The CDR3 region is CASSPIRQGSGANVLTF. DNA for the CDR3: TGTGCCAGCAGCCCCATACGACAGGGCTCCGGGGCCAACGTCCTGACTTTC.

V gene TRBV20-1 combines with J gene TRBJ2-7; D is undetermined. The CDR3 is made up of 10 amino acids. Germline V lookup: CDR1 DFQATT, CDR2 SNEGSKA (reference sequence). V was clipped by 0 bases and J by 7 bases, with 4 bases between them. The CDR3 DNA reads as TGCAGTGCTAGAGATGTAGAGCAGTACTTC. It codes for CSARDVEQYF.

The chain employs TRBV3-1 (or the pseudogene TRBV3-2) and TRBJ2-7, with 10 bases matching TRBD2. The CDR3 extends over 15 amino acids. CDR1 LGHDT and CDR2 YNNKEL come from the germline V gene (reference sequence). J lost 3 bases, V lost 0 bases, and 2 bases had no gene match. CDR3 nucleotide sequence: TGTGCCAGCAGCCAAGAACTAGCGGGGAGCTACGAGCAGTACTTC. It encodes CASSQELAGSYEQYF.